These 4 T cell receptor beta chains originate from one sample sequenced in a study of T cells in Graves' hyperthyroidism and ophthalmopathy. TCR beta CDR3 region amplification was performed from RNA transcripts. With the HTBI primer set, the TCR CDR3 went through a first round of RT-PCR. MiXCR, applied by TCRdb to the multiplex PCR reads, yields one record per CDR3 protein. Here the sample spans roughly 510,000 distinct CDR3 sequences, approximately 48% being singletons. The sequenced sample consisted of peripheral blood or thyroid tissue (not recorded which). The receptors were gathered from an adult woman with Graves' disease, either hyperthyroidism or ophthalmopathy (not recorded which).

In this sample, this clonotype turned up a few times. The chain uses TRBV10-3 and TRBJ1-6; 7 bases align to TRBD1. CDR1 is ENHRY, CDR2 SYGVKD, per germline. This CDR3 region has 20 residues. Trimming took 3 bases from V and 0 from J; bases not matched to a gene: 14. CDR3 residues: CAISDSQGRPTSSYNSPLHF. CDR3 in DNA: TGTGCCATCAGTGACTCACAGGGGAGACCAACGAGCTCCTATAATTCACCCCTCCACTTT.

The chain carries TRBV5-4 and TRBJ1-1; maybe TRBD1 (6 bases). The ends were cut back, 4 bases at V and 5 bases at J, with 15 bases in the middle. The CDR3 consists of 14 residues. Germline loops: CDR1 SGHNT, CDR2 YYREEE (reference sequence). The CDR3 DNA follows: TGTGCCAGCAGCGAACAGGGCGGGGAGACTGAAGCTTTCTTT. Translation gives CASSEQGGETEAFF.

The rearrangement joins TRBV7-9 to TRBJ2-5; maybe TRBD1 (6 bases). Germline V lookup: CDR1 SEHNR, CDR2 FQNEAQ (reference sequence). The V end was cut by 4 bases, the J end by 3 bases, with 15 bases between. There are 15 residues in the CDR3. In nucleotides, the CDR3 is TGTGCCAGCAGCTATAGGTCGTCAGGGGAAGAGACCCAGTACTTC. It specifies CASSYRSSGEETQYF. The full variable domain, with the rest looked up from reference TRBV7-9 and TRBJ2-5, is DTGVSQNPRHKITKRGQNVTFRCDPISEHNRLYWYRQTLGQGPEFLTYFQNEAQLEKSRLLSDRFSAERPKGSFSTLEIQRTEQGDSAMYLCASSYRSSGEETQYFGPGTRLLVL.

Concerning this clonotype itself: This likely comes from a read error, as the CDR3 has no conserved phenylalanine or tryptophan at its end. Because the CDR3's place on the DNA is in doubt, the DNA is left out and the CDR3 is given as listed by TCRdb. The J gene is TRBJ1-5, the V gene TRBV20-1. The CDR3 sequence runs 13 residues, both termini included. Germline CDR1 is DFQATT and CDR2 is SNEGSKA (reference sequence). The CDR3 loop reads CSAKGTNNQPQHV.